The 32 T cell receptor gamma chains below all came from one sample that was sequenced in a study of gamma delta lymphoproliferative disorders and STAT genes. TCRdb reprocessed the multiplex PCR reads using CATT. The profile covers approximately 2,000 gamma-chain clones, with roughly 9.8% appearing a single time and roughly three fifths taken by the ten largest. PBMCs from patients and controls supplied the genomic DNA for sequencing. Sequenced material: blood. The receptors were sampled from a human donor with gamma-delta T-cell large granular lymphocyte leukemia.

This clone was seen only a few times. A read error is the likely source, as a far larger clone sits one nucleotide away. The identical CDR3 is also encoded by other nucleotide sequences in the sample. J is TRGJP and V is TRGV9. The J gene, left out of TCRdb, was set here by checking the DNA against germline. The CDR3 has 16 amino acids. Per germline, CDR1 GITISATS and CDR2 ISYDGTV (reference sequence). Losses at the gene ends were 0 bases for V and 7 bases for J; bases not matched to a gene: 3. As DNA, the CDR3 is TGTGCCTTGTGGGAGGTGCGCGAGTTGGGCAAAAAAATCAAGGTATTT. Protein sequence: CALWEVRELGKKIKVF.

This clone is medium-sized in the sample. This chain connects TRGV2 to TRGJP2. The J gene was missing in TCRdb and was found by matching the end of the DNA to germline. From germline, CDR1 is EGSNGY and CDR2 YDSYNSKV. The junction had 3 bases not matched to a gene; V was cut back by 3 bases and J by 2 bases. This CDR3 spans 14 amino acids. The CDR3 DNA follows: TGTGCCACCTGGGACCTGAGTAGTGATTGGATCAAGACGTTT. Protein: CATWDLSSDWIKTF.

This clone appeared a few times. The chain couples TRGV4 to TRGJ1 or TRGJ2. The J gene, not given by TCRdb, was assigned here from a germline match of the nucleotide sequence. This CDR3 is 13 amino acids long. V lost 2 bases, J lost 6 bases, and 7 bases stayed unmatched. Germline V gene lookup returns CDR1 EGSTGY and CDR2 YDSYTSSV. CDR3 sequence (DNA): TGTGCCACCTGGGATGCGGGTCGTTATAAGAAACTCTTT. Protein sequence: CATWDAGRYKKLF.

In this sample, this clone is medium-sized. The V gene is TRGV3, the J gene TRGJ1 or TRGJ2. Here the J gene was assigned by germline matching of the DNA, as TCRdb has none. From germline, CDR1 is VTNTFY and CDR2 YDVSTARD (reference sequence). This CDR3 region has 12 residues. V lost 6 bases to trimming and J lost 3 bases; unmatched junction nucleotides: 5. This CDR3 reads CATWKSYYKKLF. CDR3 DNA sequence: TGTGCCACCTGGAAGTCTTATTATAAGAAACTCTTT.

This clone was detected only a few times. The chain recombines TRGV11 with TRGJ1 or TRGJ2. No J gene is reported in TCRdb; it was inferred here by comparing the DNA with germline. TRGV11 is sorted into the ORF group, with uncertain function. The CDR3 totals 13 residues. V lost 0 bases, J lost 11 bases, and 7 bases stayed unmatched. This chain's CDR3 is CACWIRHVSEKLF. CDR3 DNA: TGTGCCTGCTGGATTAGGCACGTTTCGGAGAAACTCTTT.

By share, this clone ranks as medium-sized. The rearrangement links TRGV2 to TRGJ1 or TRGJ2. TCRdb gives no J gene; it was assigned here by matching the DNA to germline. The CDR3 loop spans 12 amino acids. V lost 3 bases, J lost 9 bases, and 8 bases stayed unmatched. Germline V gene sequence: CDR1 EGSNGY, CDR2 YDSYNSKV. Here the CDR3 DNA reads TGTGCCACCTGGGACACGCAGGGTAAGAAACTCTTT. It specifies CATWDTQGKKLF.

Sample share makes this clone medium-sized. The rearrangement joins TRGV8 to TRGJ1 or TRGJ2. TCRdb supplies no J gene; here it was assigned by aligning the nucleotide sequence to germline. Trimming cost V 2 bases and J 0 bases; bases outside gene matches: 7. The germline gives CDR1 VENAVY, CDR2 YDSYNSRV. The CDR3 spans 15 residues. The chain's CDR3 is CATWDNPRNYYKKLF. In DNA, the CDR3 is TGTGCCACCTGGGATAACCCCAGGAATTATTATAAGAAACTCTTT.

Judged by abundance, this clone is medium-sized (0.01 to 0.1%). The chain carries TRGV8 and TRGJP1. The J gene, missing from TCRdb, was assigned here through DNA to germline matching. CDR1 and CDR2 from the germline V gene are VENAVY and YDSYNSRV. CDR3 length: 14 residues. The junction had 5 bases not matched to a gene; V was cut back by 4 bases and J by 3 bases. The DNA for the CDR3 is TGTGCCACCTGGGACAGTCCCACTGGTTGGTTCAAGATATTT. This sequence encodes CATWDSPTGWFKIF.

This clone showed up just a few times. This DNA translates differently at residue 13 from the TCRdb protein, which is that of a much larger clone; a read error is likely, and the protein shown is the DNA's own translation. No J gene was named, though the V gene is TRGV9. This CDR3 has 15 amino acids. Germline V lookup: CDR1 GITISATS, CDR2 ISYDGTV (reference sequence). CDR3 DNA: TGTGCCTTGTGGGAGGAAGAGTTGGGCAAAAAAATCGAGGTATTT. Translated, it gives CALWEEELGKKIEVF.

This clone counts as medium-sized. The chain joins TRGV2 to TRGJP1. The J gene is not listed in TCRdb, so it was assigned here from a DNA match to germline. Germline V gene lookup returns CDR1 EGSNGY and CDR2 YDSYNSKV. The length of the CDR3 is 15 residues. Trimming cost V 0 bases and J 4 bases; bases outside gene matches: 5. This chain's CDR3 is CATWDGRGTGWFKIF. CDR3 bases: TGTGCCACCTGGGACGGGCGTGGCACTGGTTGGTTCAAGATATTT.

This clone is medium-sized. As DNA, the CDR3 is TGTGCCACCTGGGATCGGCCGTTTTACTATAAGAAACTCTTT. Protein product: CATWDRPFYYKKLF. V and J are TRGV8 and TRGJ1 or TRGJ2. TCRdb does not report a J gene; here it was assigned by matching the DNA to germline references. With V trimmed by 3 bases and J by 7 bases, 12 bases remained unmatched. Germline V lookup: CDR1 VENAVY, CDR2 YDSYNSRV. This CDR3 contains 14 residues.

In its sample, this clone is medium-sized. Other DNA sequences from this sample encode an identical CDR3 as well. The chain couples TRGV11 to TRGJ1 or TRGJ2. TCRdb lists no J gene, so it was determined here by aligning the DNA to germline. TRGV11 has ORF status, its function being uncertain. This CDR3 is 18 amino acids long. The trim removed 8 bases at V and 0 bases at J, leaving 19 bases unmatched. For the CDR3, the DNA is TGTGCCTGCTGGACCGACTCTACCGATTGCCAGAATTATTATAAGAAACTCTTT. Translation gives CACWTDSTDCQNYYKKLF.

Within the sample, this clone is medium-sized. V and J are TRGV2 and TRGJ1 or TRGJ2. In the absence of a J gene in TCRdb, the DNA was matched to germline to assign it here. CDR3 size: 11 residues. After removal of 0 bases from V and 11 bases from J, the junction contained 4 bases not matched to a gene. Germline V CDR1 and CDR2: EGSNGY, YDSYNSKV. CDR3 region: CATWDGPEKLF. CDR3 nucleotide sequence: TGTGCCACCTGGGACGGGCCGGAGAAACTCTTT.

This clone has more than one count but fewer than ten. Given a far larger clone just one base away, this is likely a sequencing read error. The same CDR3 also results from other DNA sequences found in this sample. The V gene was identified as TRGV9, while no J gene was called. This CDR3 region has 15 residues. Germline V CDR1 and CDR2: GITISATS, ISYDGTV (reference sequence). The DNA for the CDR3 is TGTGCCTTGTGGGAGGAAGAGTTGGGCAAAAAAATCAAAGTATTT. Translated, it gives CALWEEELGKKIKVF.

Judged by abundance, this clone is medium-sized. Different DNA sequences within this sample yield the same CDR3. The chain carries TRGV8 and TRGJP1. Matching the DNA to germline supplied the J gene, which TCRdb does not give. The CDR3 is made up of 17 amino acids. Germline CDR1 reads VENAVY; CDR2 reads YDSYNSRV. The V gene end was trimmed by 0 bases and the J gene end by 0 bases; junction bases not matched to a gene: 7. DNA for the CDR3: TGTGCCACCTGGGATAGGCGAACATATACCACTGGTTGGTTCAAGATATTT. Translation gives CATWDRRTYTTGWFKIF.

This clone was counted between two and nine times. The J gene is TRGJ1 or TRGJ2, the V gene TRGV3. No J gene is reported in TCRdb; it was inferred here by comparing the DNA with germline. V gave up 2 bases and J gave up 10 bases; unmatched junction bases: 5. The CDR3 is 11 residues long. Germline CDR1 reads VTNTFY; CDR2 reads YDVSTARD (reference sequence). CDR3 region: CATWDNRKKLF. CDR3 sequence (DNA): TGTGCCACCTGGGACAATAGAAAGAAACTCTTT.

This chain connects TRGV9 to TRGJ1 or TRGJ2. The J gene was not available in TCRdb and was assigned here by matching the DNA to germline segments. Unmatched junction bases numbered 7, after V lost 5 bases and J lost 6 bases. Germline V gives CDR1 GITISATS, CDR2 ISYDGTV (reference sequence). The CDR3 loop spans 12 amino acids. DNA of the CDR3: TGTGCCTTGTGGGTAGTAGGTTATAAGAAACTCTTT. It yields the protein CALWVVGYKKLF.

This clone is deemed medium-sized (0.01 to 0.1%). The V gene is TRGV8, the J gene TRGJ1 or TRGJ2. The J gene comes from matching the DNA to germline here; TCRdb lacks it. This CDR3 comprises 13 residues. Germline CDR1 and CDR2: VENAVY and YDSYNSRV. The J segment lost 3 bases and the V segment lost 5 bases, leaving 7 bases of the junction unmatched. In DNA form, the CDR3 reads TGTGCCACCTGGGGGCTCAGTTATTATAAGAAACTCTTT. This codes for CATWGLSYYKKLF.

This clone qualifies as medium-sized. J is TRGJ1 or TRGJ2 and V is TRGV2. Matching the DNA to germline supplied the J gene, which TCRdb does not give. The V segment lost 5 bases and the J segment 10 bases; nucleotides outside the gene matches: 11. The CDR3 loop spans 12 amino acids. Germline V gene data show CDR1 as EGSNGY and CDR2 as YDSYNSKV. CDR3: CATWVYRKKKLF. CDR3 coding DNA: TGTGCCACCTGGGTGTATCGGAAAAAGAAACTCTTT.

The V gene reported is TRGV5; the J gene is uncalled. CDR1 and CDR2 from the germline V gene are VINAFY and YDVSNSKD. The CDR3 consists of 15 residues. DNA of the CDR3: TGTGCCACCTGGGACGGTCCCAACCTTTATTATAAGAAACTCTTC. Translation: CATWDGPNLYYKKLF.

By its share, this clone is medium-sized. The chain combines TRGV3 with TRGJ1 or TRGJ2. The J gene, missing from TCRdb, was assigned here through DNA to germline matching. The V gene's germline CDR1 is VTNTFY and CDR2 YDVSTARD (reference sequence). CDR3 length: 16 amino acids. The trim removed 0 bases at V and 2 bases at J, leaving 10 bases unmatched. CDR3 region: CATWDRGSKDYYKKLF. CDR3 sequence (DNA): TGTGCCACCTGGGACAGGGGCAGTAAAGATTATTATAAGAAACTCTTT.

This clone appeared a few times. The TCRdb protein and the DNA translation do not line up at residue 8; the protein shown here was made by translating the DNA. The chain is built from TRGV10 and TRGJ1 or TRGJ2. The J gene, missing from TCRdb, was assigned here through DNA to germline matching. TRGV10 is designated an ORF whose function remains uncertain. CDR3 length: 13 amino acids. The trim removed 8 bases at V and 7 bases at J, leaving 12 bases unmatched. CDR3 sequence reads: CAAWDYSHYKKLF. Written as DNA, the CDR3 is TGTGCTGCGTGGGATTATAGTCACTATAAGAAACTCTTT.

This clone is deemed medium-sized. The chain is built from TRGV2 and TRGJP1. In the absence of a J gene in TCRdb, the DNA was matched to germline to assign it here. The V gene end was trimmed by 5 bases and the J gene end by 0 bases; junction bases not matched to a gene: 9. Germline CDR1 and CDR2: EGSNGY and YDSYNSKV. The CDR3 is 16 residues long. The CDR3 is CATWVTKYTTGWFKIF. CDR3 bases: TGTGCCACCTGGGTCACGAAATATACCACTGGTTGGTTCAAGATATTT.

The sample holds a few counts of this clone. The chain couples TRGV10 to TRGJ1 or TRGJ2. As TCRdb names no J gene, one was assigned here on the basis of a DNA match to germline. TRGV10 is an ORF, with its function uncertain. The CDR3 is made up of 14 amino acids. Trimming took 8 bases from V and 5 from J; bases not matched to a gene: 13. The CDR3 here is CAAWGPRGNYKKLF. DNA of the CDR3: TGTGCTGCGTGGGGGCCTCGTGGAAATTATAAGAAACTCTTT.

This clone is labeled as medium-sized. The gene calls are TRGV2 and TRGJP2. The J gene, absent from TCRdb, was called here by matching the DNA to germline. Per the germline V gene, CDR1 is EGSNGY and CDR2 is YDSYNSKV. V was clipped by 0 bases and J by 1 base; unmatched bases: 2. This CDR3 comprises 15 residues. The CDR3, as DNA: TGTGCCACCTGGGACGGGGGTAGTAGTGATTGGATCAAGACGTTT. It codes for CATWDGGSSDWIKTF.

This clone was seen a few times. The chain links TRGV3 to TRGJ1 or TRGJ2. Since TCRdb gives no J gene, matching the DNA to germline was used here to assign it. Germline values: CDR1 VTNTFY, CDR2 YDVSTARD (reference sequence). The V segment lost 0 bases and the J segment 2 bases; nucleotides outside the gene matches: 4. The CDR3 length is 14 residues. The CDR3 DNA is TGTGCCACCTGGGACAGGGTCCATTATTATAAGAAACTCTTT. Translation: CATWDRVHYYKKLF.

This clone occurred a few times. The CDR3, as DNA: TGTGCCACCTGGGACGGGGGCAAGAAACTCTTT. The encoded protein is CATWDGGKKLF. The genes are TRGV2 and TRGJ1 or TRGJ2. The J gene was not available in TCRdb and was assigned here by matching the DNA to germline segments. J gave up 10 bases and V 0 bases, and 3 bases lay outside the gene matches. Germline V gives CDR1 EGSNGY, CDR2 YDSYNSKV. The CDR3 loop spans 11 amino acids.

This clone is classed as medium-sized. The chain employs TRGV4 and TRGJ1 or TRGJ2. TCRdb supplies no J gene; here it was assigned by aligning the nucleotide sequence to germline. The CDR3 length is 15 residues. V was pared by 1 base and J by 7 bases, with 13 bases of the junction left unmatched. The germline V gene has CDR1 EGSTGY and CDR2 YDSYTSSV. The CDR3 DNA is TGTGCCACCTGGGATGGATCGGGGGGATTATATAAGAAACTCTTT. It translates to CATWDGSGGLYKKLF.

The chain recombines TRGV9 with TRGJP. The J gene comes from matching the DNA to germline here; TCRdb lacks it. CDR3 length equals 16 residues. Germline V gene data show CDR1 as GITISATS and CDR2 as ISYDGTV (reference sequence). V shed 3 bases and J 4 bases; nucleotides not matched to a gene: 3. The CDR3, as DNA: TGTGCCTTGTGGGAGTCACAAGAGTTGGGCAAAAAAATCAAGGTATTT. This codes for CALWESQELGKKIKVF.

This CDR3 is CATWDRAQNYYKKLF. The CDR3 nucleotides read TGTGCCACCTGGGATAGAGCCCAGAATTATTATAAGAAACTCTTT. This chain connects TRGV8 to TRGJ1 or TRGJ2. TCRdb leaves out the J gene; it was filled in here by matching the DNA to germline. The CDR3 extends over 15 amino acids. V lost 1 base to trimming and J lost 0 bases; unmatched junction nucleotides: 6. Per the germline V gene, CDR1 is VENAVY and CDR2 is YDSYNSRV.

This clone was found a few times. The DNA is omitted, as the CDR3 cannot be located on it reliably, and the CDR3 follows TCRdb's listing. Here the V gene is TRGV11, but the J gene went uncalled. TRGV11 is known as an ORF, though its function is uncertain. Inclusive of both ends, the CDR3 amounts to 16 amino acids. CDR3: CTTVPAGLGRYYKKLF.

This clone counts as medium-sized (0.01 to 0.1%). The chain joins TRGV2 to TRGJ1 or TRGJ2. The J gene is not listed in TCRdb, so it was assigned here from a DNA match to germline. The V gene's germline CDR1 is EGSNGY and CDR2 YDSYNSKV. The CDR3 is 13 residues long. With 4 bases clipped from V and 1 base from J, the junction kept 4 bases outside the gene matches. CDR3 in DNA: TGTGCCACCTGGGATCAAAATTATTATAAGAAACTCTTT. Translating gives CATWDQNYYKKLF.